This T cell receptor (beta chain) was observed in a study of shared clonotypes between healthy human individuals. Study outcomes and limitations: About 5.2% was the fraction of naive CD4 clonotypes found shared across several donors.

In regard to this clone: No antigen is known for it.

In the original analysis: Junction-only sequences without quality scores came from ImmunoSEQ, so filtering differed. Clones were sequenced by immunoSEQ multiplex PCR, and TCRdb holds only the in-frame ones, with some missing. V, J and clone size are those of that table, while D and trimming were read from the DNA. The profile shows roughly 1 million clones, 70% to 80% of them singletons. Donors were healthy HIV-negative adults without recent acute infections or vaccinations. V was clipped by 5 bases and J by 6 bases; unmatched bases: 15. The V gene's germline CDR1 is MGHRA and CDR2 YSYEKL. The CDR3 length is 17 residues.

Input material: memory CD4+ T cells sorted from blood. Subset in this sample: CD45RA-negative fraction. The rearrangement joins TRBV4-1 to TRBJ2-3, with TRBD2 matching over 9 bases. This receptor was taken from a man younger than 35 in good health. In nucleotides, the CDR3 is TGCGCCAGCAGCATAACGGCGGGGGGGCAGACTTGGGATACGCAGTATTTT. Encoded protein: CASSITAGGQTWDTQYF.